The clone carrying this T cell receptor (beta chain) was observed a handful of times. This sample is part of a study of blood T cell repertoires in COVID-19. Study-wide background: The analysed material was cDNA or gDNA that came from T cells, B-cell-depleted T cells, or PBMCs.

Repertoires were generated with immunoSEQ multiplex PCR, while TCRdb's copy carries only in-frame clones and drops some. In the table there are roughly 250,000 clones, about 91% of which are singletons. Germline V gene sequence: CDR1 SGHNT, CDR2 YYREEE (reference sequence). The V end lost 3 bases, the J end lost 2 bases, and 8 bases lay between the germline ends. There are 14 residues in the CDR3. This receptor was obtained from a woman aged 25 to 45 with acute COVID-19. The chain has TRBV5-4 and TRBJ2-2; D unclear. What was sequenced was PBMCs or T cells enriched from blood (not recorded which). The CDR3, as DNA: TGTGCCAGCAGCTCCCCTTTCAACACCGGGGAGCTGTTTTTT. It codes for CASSSPFNTGELFF.